Described below is a single T cell receptor (beta chain) sequence and its context. Method: immunoSEQ multiplex PCR; TCRdb's copy keeps in-frame clones and lacks some. The data contain 150,000 to 200,000 clones, 85% to 90% of them singletons. This record belongs to a study of control samples from healthy donors and cancer patients. Germline assignment: CDR1 KGHDR and CDR2 SFDVKD. The CDR3 spans 13 residues. With 0 bases removed from V and 5 bases from J, the gap between germline ends came to 6 bases. This clonotype was obtained from a woman aged 25-40 years in good health. Sequenced input: blood. The gene calls are TRBV24-1 and TRBJ1-2; D unclear. CDR3 sequence (DNA): TGTGCCACCAGTGATTTGCAAAGTTATGGCTACACCTTC. Translation: CATSDLQSYGYTF.